This TCR beta chain was documented in a study of shared clonotypes between healthy human individuals. This CDR3 is built from 15 residues. Per germline, CDR1 SGHRS and CDR2 YFSETQ. V was clipped by 0 bases and J by 4 bases, with 12 bases between them. This clone was recorded once. Within the sample, other DNA sequences also encode this same CDR3. Libraries were prepared by immunoSEQ multiplex PCR; TCRdb keeps only in-frame clonotypes and omits some of them. The top ten clones hold about 0.35% of a sample with 1,500,000 or so clones, about 98.5% of them seen once. The sequencing sample was made of naive CD4+ T cells sorted from blood. Sample subset: CD45RA+ positively selected. The rearrangement links TRBV5-1 to TRBJ2-3; the D is unclear. This receptor was identified in a man under 40 in good health. DNA of the CDR3: TGCGCCAGCAGCTTGGCCTCAGGAGCCCCAGATACGCAGTATTTT. As protein: CASSLASGAPDTQYF.